The 16 T cell receptor beta chains below come from one sample, sequenced in a study of shared clonotypes between healthy human individuals. The method was immunoSEQ multiplex PCR; TCRdb's version includes in-frame clones alone and lacks a portion of them. The table lists 2,500,000 or so clones, 93% of them singletons, with about 0.38% in the top ten. Input material: naive CD4+ T cells from PBMCs. Subset given: CD45RA+ positively selected. All receptors come from a man younger than 30 in good health. Some clones in this sample may be carry-over from other donors' samples.

The chain recombines TRBV5-4 with TRBJ2-1, with 7 nucleotides matching TRBD2. This CDR3 region has 15 residues. Germline V CDR1 and CDR2: SGHNT, YYREEE (reference sequence). V lost 3 bases to trimming and J lost 9 bases; unmatched junction nucleotides: 12. DNA for the CDR3: TGTGCCAGCAGCTACCCTCAGGCTGCGGGAGTTGAGCAGTTCTTC. It specifies CASSYPQAAGVEQFF.

The chain is built from TRBV9 and TRBJ2-7; 8 nucleotides agree with TRBD2. Trimming at V came to 0 bases and at J to 4 bases, leaving 12 bases not matched to a gene. CDR1 is SGDLS and CDR2 is YYNGEE in the germline V gene. The CDR3 sequence is 17 residues long. The CDR3 loop is CASSVGAGGRAGYEQYF. The DNA of the CDR3 is TGTGCCAGCAGCGTAGGCGCGGGGGGCCGTGCCGGATACGAGCAGTACTTC.

For this clone: Other nucleotide sequences in the sample specify the same CDR3. The V and J genes are TRBV9 and TRBJ2-5, with TRBD1 identical over 7 bases. The CDR3 has 13 amino acids. The J segment lost 4 bases and the V segment lost 3 bases, leaving 3 bases of the junction unmatched. The germline V gene has CDR1 SGDLS and CDR2 YYNGEE. CDR3 DNA: TGTGCCAGCAGCGCCCGACAGGGAGAGACCCAGTACTTC. Protein: CASSARQGETQYF.

The chain uses TRBV7-8 and TRBJ2-1; 7 bases align to TRBD2. The V segment lost 2 bases and the J segment 9 bases; nucleotides outside the gene matches: 16. This CDR3 comprises 17 residues. Germline V lookup: CDR1 SGHVS, CDR2 FQNEAQ. CDR3 amino acids: CASSLIRAGVLSSEQFF. In nucleotides, the CDR3 is TGTGCCAGCAGCTTAATCAGGGCGGGAGTCCTGTCGAGTGAGCAGTTCTTC.

About this clone itself: At the DNA level, this CDR3 is encoded by other sequences in the same sample as well. The gene calls are TRBV18 and TRBJ1-5, with D possibly matching TRBD1 (5 bases). The CDR3 has 14 amino acids. Trimming left V 3 bases short and J 6 bases short, with 12 bases between. Germline CDR1 KGHSH, CDR2 LQKENI. The CDR3 nucleotides are TGTGCCAGCTCACCCCTGGAGGGGAGTCAGCCCCAGCATTTT. Protein: CASSPLEGSQPQHF. The variable domain in full, completed from reference TRBV18 and TRBJ1-5, reads NAGVMQNPRHLVRRRGQEARLRCSPMKGHSHVYWYRQLPEEGLKFMVYLQKENIIDESGMPKERFSAEFPKEGPSILRIQQVVRGDSAAYFCASSPLEGSQPQHFGDGTRLSIL.

As DNA, the CDR3 is TGCGCCAGCAGCTTGGCAGCGCTGAATACGCAGTATTTT. It specifies CASSLAALNTQYF. The gene calls are TRBV5-1 and TRBJ2-3; the D is unclear. The germline gives CDR1 SGHRS, CDR2 YFSETQ. V lost 0 bases to trimming and J lost 7 bases, with 9 bases between them. CDR3 size: 13 residues.

The chain uses TRBV19 and TRBJ1-1; no firm D call. This CDR3 has 15 amino acids. Germline CDR1 is LNHDA and CDR2 is SQIVND (reference sequence). Trimming pared 4 bases from V and 1 base from J, leaving 13 bases between. The CDR3: CASSKSTPANTEAFF. The CDR3 coding sequence is TGTGCCAGTAGTAAGTCAACGCCCGCGAACACTGAAGCTTTCTTT.

The gene calls are TRBV10-3 and TRBJ1-6; TRBD1 matches 8 bases. CDR1 ENHRY and CDR2 SYGVKD come from the germline V gene. Trimming took 8 bases from V and 7 from J; bases not matched to a gene: 7. The CDR3 totals 14 residues. In nucleotides, the CDR3 is TGTGCCATCCAGGACAGGGCGTACAATTCACCCCTCCACTTT. As protein: CAIQDRAYNSPLHF.

V usage is TRBV5-1 and J usage is TRBJ2-1; 8 nucleotides agree with TRBD2. Trimming removed 4 bases from V and 4 bases from J; junction bases left unmatched: 7. The CDR3 consists of 15 residues. From germline, CDR1 is SGHRS and CDR2 YFSETQ. This CDR3 is CASSISGSGYNEQFF. CDR3 sequence (DNA): TGCGCCAGCAGCATAAGCGGGAGCGGGTACAATGAGCAGTTCTTC.

The chain combines TRBV19 with TRBJ2-3, with unresolved D. The CDR3 spans 13 residues. The germline V gene has CDR1 LNHDA and CDR2 SQIVND (reference sequence). V was trimmed by 4 bases and J by 4 bases, leaving 9 bases between them. The CDR3 protein is CASSRNEADTQYF. The CDR3 region has the DNA TGTGCCAGTAGTAGAAACGAAGCAGATACGCAGTATTTT.

This chain uses TRBV18 with TRBJ2-7; D may be TRBD1 or TRBD2 (6 bases each). The CDR3 is 14 amino acids. Germline V lookup: CDR1 KGHSH, CDR2 LQKENI. The germline V and J ends were trimmed by 4 bases and 0 bases, with 10 bases remaining between them. This CDR3 reads CASSRGDTSYEQYF. CDR3 DNA: TGTGCCAGCTCACGCGGGGACACCTCCTACGAGCAGTACTTC.

The chain combines TRBV10-3 with TRBJ1-5; D unresolved. The CDR3 extends over 18 amino acids. From germline, CDR1 is ENHRY and CDR2 SYGVKD. V gave up 0 bases and J gave up 1 base, with 16 bases separating them. DNA for the CDR3: TGTGCCATCAGTGAGTCCTCTGTGGGAAGGGCGAGCAATCAGCCCCAGCATTTT. It translates to CAISESSVGRASNQPQHF.

This clone was seen only once. The chain employs TRBV4-1 and TRBJ1-5; tentative D call: TRBD1 (5 bases). Per the germline V gene, CDR1 is MGHRA and CDR2 is YSYEKL. The germline V and J ends were trimmed by 10 bases and 2 bases, with 18 bases remaining between them. The CDR3 totals 15 residues. CDR3 residues: CATSVGAGGNQPQHF. CDR3 DNA sequence: TGCGCCACCTCGGTTGGGGCCGGGGGCAATCAGCCCCAGCATTTT.

The chain has TRBV11-2 and TRBJ2-2; 9 positions match TRBD2. J gave up 6 bases and V 5 bases, and 13 bases lay outside the gene matches. This CDR3 has 17 residues. Germline CDR1 is SGHAT and CDR2 is FQNNGV. The DNA for the CDR3 is TGTGCCAGCAGCCCTTCCAGGGGACTAGCTTCTTCCGGGGAGCTGTTTTTT. Translated: CASSPSRGLASSGELFF.

This chain links TRBV4-1 with TRBJ2-1, with a weak D call TRBD2 (6 bases). The CDR3 loop spans 16 amino acids. Germline CDR1 and CDR2: MGHRA and YSYEKL. With 2 bases removed from V and 0 bases from J, the gap between germline ends came to 11 bases. This CDR3 reads CASSQPGVSSYNEQFF. DNA of the CDR3: TGCGCCAGCAGCCAACCGGGGGTTAGCTCCTACAATGAGCAGTTCTTC.

This sequence joins TRBV5-1 and TRBJ2-1; TRBD2 is a possible D gene (5 bases). Germline CDR1 reads SGHRS; CDR2 reads YFSETQ. The CDR3 runs to 16 residues. Trimming pared 5 bases from V and 2 bases from J, leaving 17 bases between. CDR3 sequence: CASRPGEGPPYNEQFF. Here the CDR3 DNA reads TGCGCCAGCAGGCCCGGAGAGGGCCCGCCCTACAATGAGCAGTTCTTC.